This entry is about one T cell receptor beta chain. Authors' methods: How many nucleated cells were present was estimated from reference gene primer amplification. The assay was immunoSEQ multiplex PCR, and TCRdb's table has in-frame clones only and misses some. V and J calls and clone size are copied from that table; D and trimming were computed from the DNA. This sample carries over 110,000 clones, over 70% of them seen once, and the ten largest clones take approximately 10%. These data originate in a study of blood T cell repertoires in COVID-19. At the level of the study: Sample material is recorded as cDNA or gDNA derived from T cells, B-cell-depleted T cells, or PBMCs.

In terms of age and location, participants ranged from roughly 18 to 95 years and lived in roughly 22 US areas. CDR1 and CDR2 from the germline V gene are SGHNT and YENEEA. V dropped 8 bases and J dropped 2 bases, with 9 bases sitting between them. The CDR3 spans 13 residues. The TCR was taken from a man in his 60s who had recovered from COVID-19. The V gene is TRBV11-3, the J gene TRBJ2-2, with a tentative D call TRBD2 (6 bases). Sequencing was done on a sample of PBMCs or T cells enriched from blood (not recorded which). Here the CDR3 DNA reads TGTGCCAGCGGGGACTCTAACACCGGGGAGCTGTTTTTT. Translation: CASGDSNTGELFF.